This record covers a single T cell receptor beta chain. Antigen specificity is unknown. V was cut by 3 bases and J by 0 bases, with 15 bases left in between. Germline V gene sequence: CDR1 MGHRA, CDR2 YSYEKL. The CDR3 has 16 residues. The entry originates in a study of T-cell memory formation after mild COVID-19. Study as a whole: The study found TCR clusters largely donor specific.

The TCR alpha and TCR beta cDNA libraries, bearing sample barcodes and UMIs, were generated by 5'RACE using constant-segment primers. Each CDR3 protein is one row after TCRdb ran MiXCR on the 5' RACE reads. The sample holds a few hundred thousand distinct CDR3 sequences, around a sixth seen once. The study's findings and limits: The pre-infection memory compartment contained some responding clones, suggesting cross-reactive memory joined.

The genes are TRBV4-1 and TRBJ2-7, with D unresolved. The TCR sequence derives from a young man who had mild COVID-19 (a few samples of this study predate the infection). Cell type and time point are not known. The sequenced sample was PBMCs or a T cell subset sorted from them (not recorded which). The DNA for the CDR3 is TGCGCCAGCAGCCACCTGGTGACGCTGAGCTCCTACGAGCAGTACTTC. Its protein is CASSHLVTLSSYEQYF.